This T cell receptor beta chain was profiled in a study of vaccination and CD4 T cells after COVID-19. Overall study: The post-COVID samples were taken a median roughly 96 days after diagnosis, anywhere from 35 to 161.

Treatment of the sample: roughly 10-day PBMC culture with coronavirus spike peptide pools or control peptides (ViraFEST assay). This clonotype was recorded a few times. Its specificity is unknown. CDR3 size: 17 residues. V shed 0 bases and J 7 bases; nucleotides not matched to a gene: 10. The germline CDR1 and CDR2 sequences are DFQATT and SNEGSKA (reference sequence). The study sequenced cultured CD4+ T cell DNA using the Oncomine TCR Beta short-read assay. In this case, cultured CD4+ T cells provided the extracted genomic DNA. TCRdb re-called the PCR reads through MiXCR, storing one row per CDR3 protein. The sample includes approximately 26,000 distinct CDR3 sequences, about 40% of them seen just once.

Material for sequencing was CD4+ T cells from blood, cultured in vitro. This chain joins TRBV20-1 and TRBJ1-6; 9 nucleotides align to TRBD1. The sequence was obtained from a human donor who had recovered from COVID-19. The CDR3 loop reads CSARDPGTGTVNSPLHF. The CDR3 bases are TGCAGTGCTAGAGATCCCGGGACAGGGACGGTAAATTCACCCCTCCACTTT.